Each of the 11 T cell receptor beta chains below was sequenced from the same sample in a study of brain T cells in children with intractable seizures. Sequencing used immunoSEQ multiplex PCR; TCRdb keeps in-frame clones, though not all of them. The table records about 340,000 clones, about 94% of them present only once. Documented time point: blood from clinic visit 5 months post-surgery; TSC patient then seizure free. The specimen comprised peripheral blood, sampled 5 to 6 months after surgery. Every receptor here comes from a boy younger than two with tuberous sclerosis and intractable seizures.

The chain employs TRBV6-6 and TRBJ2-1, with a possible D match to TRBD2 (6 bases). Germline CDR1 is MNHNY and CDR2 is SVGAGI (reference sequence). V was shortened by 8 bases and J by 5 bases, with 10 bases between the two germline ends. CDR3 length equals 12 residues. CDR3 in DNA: TGTGCCAGCCTCGGGGGACACAATGAGCAGTTCTTC. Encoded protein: CASLGGHNEQFF.

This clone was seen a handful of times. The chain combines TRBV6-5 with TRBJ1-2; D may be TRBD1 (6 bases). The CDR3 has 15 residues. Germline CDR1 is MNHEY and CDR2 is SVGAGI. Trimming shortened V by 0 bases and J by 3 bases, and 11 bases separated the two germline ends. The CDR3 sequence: CASSYSPGEDYGYTF. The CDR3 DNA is TGTGCCAGCAGTTACTCCCCAGGGGAGGACTATGGCTACACCTTC.

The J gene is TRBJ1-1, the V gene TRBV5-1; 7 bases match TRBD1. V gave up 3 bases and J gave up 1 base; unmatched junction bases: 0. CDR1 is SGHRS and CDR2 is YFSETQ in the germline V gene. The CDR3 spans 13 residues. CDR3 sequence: CASSYRGNTEAFF. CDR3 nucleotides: TGCGCCAGCAGCTACAGGGGGAACACTGAAGCTTTCTTT.

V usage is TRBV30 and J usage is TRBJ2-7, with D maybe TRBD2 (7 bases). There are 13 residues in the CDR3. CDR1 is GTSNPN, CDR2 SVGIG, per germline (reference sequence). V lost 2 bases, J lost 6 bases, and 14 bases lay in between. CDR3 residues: CAWSFGGGGEQYF. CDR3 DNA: TGTGCCTGGAGTTTCGGAGGGGGGGGCGAGCAGTACTTC.

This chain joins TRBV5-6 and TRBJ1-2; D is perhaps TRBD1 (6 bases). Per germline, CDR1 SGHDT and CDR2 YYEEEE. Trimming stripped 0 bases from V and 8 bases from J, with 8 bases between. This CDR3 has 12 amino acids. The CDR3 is CASSLAGGGYTF. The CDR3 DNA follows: TGTGCCAGCAGCTTGGCTGGGGGCGGCTACACCTTC.

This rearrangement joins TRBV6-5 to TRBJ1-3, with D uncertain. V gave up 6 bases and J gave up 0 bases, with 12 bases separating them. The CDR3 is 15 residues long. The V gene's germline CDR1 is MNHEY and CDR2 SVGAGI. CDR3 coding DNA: TGTGCCAGCAGACCTTGGAGCTACTCTGGAAACACCATATATTTT. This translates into CASRPWSYSGNTIYF.

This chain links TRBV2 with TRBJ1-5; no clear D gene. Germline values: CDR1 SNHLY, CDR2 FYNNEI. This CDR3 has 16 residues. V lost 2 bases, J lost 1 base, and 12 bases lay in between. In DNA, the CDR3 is TGTGCCAGCAGTGAACTACCCAACATCAGCAATCAGCCCCAGCATTTT. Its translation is CASSELPNISNQPQHF.

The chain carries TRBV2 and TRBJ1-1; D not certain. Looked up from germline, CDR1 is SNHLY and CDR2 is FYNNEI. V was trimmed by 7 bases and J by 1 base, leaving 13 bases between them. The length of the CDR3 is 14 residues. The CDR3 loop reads CASTKAVKNTEAFF. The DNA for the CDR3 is TGTGCCAGCACGAAGGCGGTCAAGAACACTGAAGCTTTCTTT.

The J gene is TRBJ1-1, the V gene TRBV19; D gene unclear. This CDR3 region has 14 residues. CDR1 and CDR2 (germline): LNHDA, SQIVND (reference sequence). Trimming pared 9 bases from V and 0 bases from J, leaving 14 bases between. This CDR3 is CASHSAVMNTEAFF. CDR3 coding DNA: TGTGCCAGCCACTCCGCGGTCATGAACACTGAAGCTTTCTTT. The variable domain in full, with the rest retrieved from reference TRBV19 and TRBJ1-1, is DGGITQSPKYLFRKEGQNVTLSCEQNLNHDAMYWYRQDPGQGLRLIYYSQIVNDFQKGDIAEGYSVSREKKESFPLTVTSAQKNPTAFYLCASHSAVMNTEAFFGQGTRLTVV.

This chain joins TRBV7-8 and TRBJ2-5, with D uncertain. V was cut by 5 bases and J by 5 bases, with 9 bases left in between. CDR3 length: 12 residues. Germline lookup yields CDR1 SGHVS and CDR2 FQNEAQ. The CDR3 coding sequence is TGTGCCAGCAGCCCAACTGGGGAGACCCAGTACTTC. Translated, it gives CASSPTGETQYF.

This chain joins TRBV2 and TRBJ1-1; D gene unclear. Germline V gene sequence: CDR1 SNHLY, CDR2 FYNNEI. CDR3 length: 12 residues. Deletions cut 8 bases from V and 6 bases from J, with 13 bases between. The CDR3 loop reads CASYRDGAEAFF. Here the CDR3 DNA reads TGTGCCAGCTACCGGGATGGGGCTGAAGCTTTCTTT.